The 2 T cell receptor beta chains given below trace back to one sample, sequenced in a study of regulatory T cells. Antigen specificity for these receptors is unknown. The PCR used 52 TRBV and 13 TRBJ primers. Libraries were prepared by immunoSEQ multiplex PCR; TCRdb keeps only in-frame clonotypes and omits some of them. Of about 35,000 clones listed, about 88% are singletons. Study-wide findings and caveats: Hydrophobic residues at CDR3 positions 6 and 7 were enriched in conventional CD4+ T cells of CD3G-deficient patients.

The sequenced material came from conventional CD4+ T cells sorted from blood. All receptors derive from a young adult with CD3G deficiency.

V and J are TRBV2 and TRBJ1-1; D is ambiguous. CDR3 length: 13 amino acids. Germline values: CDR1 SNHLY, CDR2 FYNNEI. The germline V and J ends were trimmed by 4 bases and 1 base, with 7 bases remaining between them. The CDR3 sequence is CASSGSRNTEAFF. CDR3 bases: TGTGCCAGCAGTGGGTCTAGGAACACTGAAGCTTTCTTT.

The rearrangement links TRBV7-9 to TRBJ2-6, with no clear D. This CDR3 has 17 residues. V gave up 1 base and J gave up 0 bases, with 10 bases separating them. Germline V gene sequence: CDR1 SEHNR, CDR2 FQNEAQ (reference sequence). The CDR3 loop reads CASSLDPHNSGANVLTF. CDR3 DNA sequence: TGTGCCAGCAGCTTAGACCCCCACAACTCTGGGGCCAACGTCCTGACTTTC. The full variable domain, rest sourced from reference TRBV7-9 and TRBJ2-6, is DTGVSQNPRHKITKRGQNVTFRCDPISEHNRLYWYRQTLGQGPEFLTYFQNEAQLEKSRLLSDRFSAERPKGSFSTLEIQRTEQGDSAMYLCASSLDPHNSGANVLTFGAGSRLTVL.